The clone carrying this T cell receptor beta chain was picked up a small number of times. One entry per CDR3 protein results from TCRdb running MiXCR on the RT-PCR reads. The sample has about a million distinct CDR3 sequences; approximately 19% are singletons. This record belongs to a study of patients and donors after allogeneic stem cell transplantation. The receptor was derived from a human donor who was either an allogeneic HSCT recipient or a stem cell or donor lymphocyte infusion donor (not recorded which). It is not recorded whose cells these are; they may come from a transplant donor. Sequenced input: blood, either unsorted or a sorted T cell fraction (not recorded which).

Here the CDR3 DNA reads TGTGCCAGCAGCCAAGGGCGGGAGAACACCGGGGAGCTGTTTTTT. Residues: CASSQGRENTGELFF. The chain couples TRBV3-1 to TRBJ2-2; maybe TRBD2 (6 bases). The CDR3 consists of 15 residues. V shed 1 base and J shed 1 base, with 7 bases lying between them. Germline loops: CDR1 LGHDT, CDR2 YNNKEL (reference sequence).